A single TCR beta chain is shown here with its context. The study amplified TCR beta CDR3 regions using RNA transcripts. HTBI-primed RT-PCR formed the first round, and a multiplex PCR formed the second. In TCRdb, the multiplex PCR reads were re-called with MiXCR into one record per CDR3 protein. This table holds almost 750,000 distinct CDR3 sequences, roughly 40% found once. Germline V CDR1 and CDR2: SGDLS, YYNGEE. Trimming cost V 3 bases and J 6 bases, with 10 bases left between them. CDR3 length: 14 amino acids. The sample is drawn from a study of Graves' ophthalmopathy and Graves' hyperthyroidism. The study enrolled ophthalmopathy donors with moderate-to-severe activity, CAS ≥3, NOSPECS ≥4 and duration under 3 months. Pregnant or lactating patients and those with other autoimmune diseases or uncontrolled infections were excluded. As diagnostic evidence, clinical symptoms, serum thyroxine, TRAb, thyroid ultrasound and orbital computed tomography were relied upon. PBMCs stemmed from around 9.1 ml of fresh peripheral blood.

The sample comprised peripheral blood. The source of this sequence is an adult man with Graves' ophthalmopathy. V and J are TRBV9 and TRBJ1-6, with a weak D call TRBD1 (6 bases). CDR3 in DNA: TGTGCCAGCAGCGGGACAGCGCGTAATTCACCCCTCCACTTT. Protein sequence: CASSGTARNSPLHF. The entire variable domain, with the rest obtained from reference TRBV9 and TRBJ1-6, is as follows: DSGVTQTPKHLITATGQRVTLRCSPRSGDLSVYWYQQSLDQGLQFLIQYYNGEERAKGNILERFSAQQFPDLHSELNLSSLELGDSALYFCASSGTARNSPLHFGNGTRLTVT.